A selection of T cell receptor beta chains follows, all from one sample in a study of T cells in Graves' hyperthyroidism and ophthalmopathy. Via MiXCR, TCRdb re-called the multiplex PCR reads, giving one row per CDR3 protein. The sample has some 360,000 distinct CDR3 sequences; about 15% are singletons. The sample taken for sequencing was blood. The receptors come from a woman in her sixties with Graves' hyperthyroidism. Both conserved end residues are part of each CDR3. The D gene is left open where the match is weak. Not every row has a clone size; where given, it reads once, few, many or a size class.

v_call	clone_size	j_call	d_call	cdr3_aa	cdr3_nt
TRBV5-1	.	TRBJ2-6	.	CASSEAFSGANVLTF	TGTGCCAGCAGCGAAGCGTTTTCTGGGGCCAACGTCCTGACTTTC
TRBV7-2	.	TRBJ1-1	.	CASSLGSGEAFF	TGTGCCAGCAGCTTGGGGTCAGGTGAAGCTTTCTTT
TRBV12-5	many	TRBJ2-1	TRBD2	CASGLNLAGGPGEQFF	TGTGCTAGTGGTTTGAATCTAGCGGGAGGGCCCGGTGAGCAGTTCTTC
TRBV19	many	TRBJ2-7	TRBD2	CASRGLAGGLDEQYF	TGTGCCAGTAGGGGACTAGCGGGAGGGCTCGACGAGCAGTACTTC
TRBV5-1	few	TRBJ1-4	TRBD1	CATWDRGVVREKLFF	TGCGCCACGTGGGACAGGGGAGTTGTTAGAGAAAAACTGTTTTTT
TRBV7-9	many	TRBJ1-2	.	CASSLAAAGYTF	TGTGCCAGCAGCTTAGCGGCGGCGGGCTACACCTTC
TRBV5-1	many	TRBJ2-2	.	CASSLDSSITGELFF	TGCGCCAGCAGCTTGGACTCTTCGATCACCGGGGAGCTGTTTTTT
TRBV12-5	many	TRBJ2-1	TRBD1	CASGYGTGVGDEQFF	TGTGCTAGTGGTTACGGGACAGGGGTTGGGGATGAGCAGTTCTTC
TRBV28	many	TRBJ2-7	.	CASSLGGYTGYEQYF	TGTGCCAGCAGTTTAGGAGGATATACAGGGTACGAGCAGTACTTC
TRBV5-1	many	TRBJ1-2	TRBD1	CASKPYTGGGYGYTF	TGCGCCAGCAAACCCTATACAGGGGGCGGCTATGGCTACACCTTC
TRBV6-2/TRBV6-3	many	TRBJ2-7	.	CASTNLLEAGHEQYF	TGTGCCAGCACCAACCTATTGGAAGCTGGCCACGAGCAGTACTTC
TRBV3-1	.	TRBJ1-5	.	CASSQDLGDNQPQHF	TGTGCCAGCAGCCAAGATTTAGGGGACAATCAGCCCCAGCATTTT
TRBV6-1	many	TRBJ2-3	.	CASRLTGPDTQYF	TGTGCCAGCAGGCTCACAGGGCCAGATACGCAGTATTTT
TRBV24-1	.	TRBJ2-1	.	CATSDSVGHQETQFF	TGTGCCACCAGTGATTCGGTGGGACACCAGGAGACCCAGTTCTTC
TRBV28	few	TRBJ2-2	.	CASSSWDSGRTDTGELFF	TGTGCCAGCAGTAGTTGGGACAGCGGGAGAACAGACACCGGGGAGCTGTTTTTT
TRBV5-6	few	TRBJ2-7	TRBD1	CASSPLGQGVYEQYF	TGTGCCAGCAGCCCTCTGGGACAGGGGGTGTACGAGCAGTACTTC
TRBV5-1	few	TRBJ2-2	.	CASSPGLGRNTGELFF	TGCGCCAGCAGCCCAGGACTGGGGAGGAACACCGGGGAGCTGTTTTTT
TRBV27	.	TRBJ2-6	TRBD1	CASSRQGSNVLTF	TGTGCCAGCAGCAGACAGGGGTCCAACGTCCTGACTTTC
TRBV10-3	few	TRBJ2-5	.	CAISEGSNHHQETQYF	TGTGCCATCAGTGAGGGGTCGAATCACCACCAAGAGACCCAGTACTTC
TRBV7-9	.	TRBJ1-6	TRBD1	CASSLAGQGISPLHF	TGTGCCAGCAGCTTAGCGGGACAGGGTATTTCACCCCTCCACTTT
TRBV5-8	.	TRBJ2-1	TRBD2	CASSPRASGTYNEQFF	TGTGCCAGCAGCCCCCGGGCTAGCGGGACCTACAATGAGCAGTTCTTC
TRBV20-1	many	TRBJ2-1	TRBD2	CSARDPLAGGHEQFF	TGCAGTGCTAGAGATCCACTAGCGGGAGGGCATGAGCAGTTCTTC
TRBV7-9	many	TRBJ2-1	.	CASRPPGLKFF	TGTGCCAGCAGGCCTCCGGGACTGAAGTTCTTC
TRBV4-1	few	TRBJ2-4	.	CASSQDPGQNGFIQYF	TGCGCCAGCAGCCAGGATCCCGGGCAAAACGGATTTATTCAGTACTTC
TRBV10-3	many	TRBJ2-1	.	CAISGPGSGPELGYEQFF	TGTGCCATCAGTGGGCCCGGCAGTGGACCAGAACTGGGTTATGAGCAGTTCTTC
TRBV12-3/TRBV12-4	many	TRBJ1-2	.	CASSLGQIYGYTF	TGTGCCAGCAGTTTAGGACAGATCTATGGCTACACCTTC
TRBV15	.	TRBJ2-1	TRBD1	CATSMGQGLDNEQFF	TGTGCCACCAGCATGGGACAGGGCTTGGACAATGAGCAGTTCTTC
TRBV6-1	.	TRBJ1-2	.	CASSATSGYGYTF	TGTGCCAGCAGTGCGACTTCAGGCTATGGCTACACCTTC
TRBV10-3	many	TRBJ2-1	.	CAIAPRSDEQFF	TGTGCCATCGCTCCCCGGTCCGATGAGCAGTTCTTC
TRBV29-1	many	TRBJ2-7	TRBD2	CSAALAGGREQYF	TGCAGCGCTGCCTTAGCGGGAGGACGGGAGCAGTACTTC
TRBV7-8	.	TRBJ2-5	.	CASQLRGAALTLKGTQYF	TGTGCCAGCCAGCTCCGGGGGGCGGCGCTTACCTTGAAAGGGACCCAGTACTTC
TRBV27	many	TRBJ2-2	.	CASPTLPGVGNTGELFF	TGTGCCAGCCCAACCCTCCCCGGAGTGGGAAACACCGGGGAGCTGTTTTTT
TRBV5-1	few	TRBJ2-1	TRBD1	CASSSGQGTHEQFF	TGCGCCAGCAGCTCAGGACAGGGGACGCATGAGCAGTTCTTC
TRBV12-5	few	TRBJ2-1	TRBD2	CASGLAGLAWNEQFF	TGTGCTAGTGGACTAGCGGGACTAGCCTGGAATGAGCAGTTCTTC
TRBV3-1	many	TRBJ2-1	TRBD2	CASTPGLAGFNEQFF	TGTGCCAGCACCCCGGGACTAGCGGGTTTTAATGAGCAGTTCTTC
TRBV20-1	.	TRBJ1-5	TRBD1	CSALLMPGQGRDQPQHF	TGCAGTGCTCTTTTGATGCCGGGACAGGGGAGGGATCAGCCCCAGCATTTT
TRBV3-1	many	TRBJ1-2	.	CASSLRGVGYGYTF	TGTGCCAGCAGCCTCCGGGGGGTTGGGTATGGCTACACCTTC
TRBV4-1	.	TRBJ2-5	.	CASSTSPTGRETQYF	TGCGCCAGCAGCACTAGCCCCACTGGCCGGGAGACCCAGTACTTC
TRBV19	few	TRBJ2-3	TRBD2	CASRRLADTDTQYF	TGTGCCAGTCGGCGACTAGCGGACACAGATACGCAGTATTTT
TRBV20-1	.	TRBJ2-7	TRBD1	CSAGTGLYEQYF	TGCAGTGCTGGGACAGGTTTATACGAGCAGTACTTC
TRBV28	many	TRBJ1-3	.	CASSLGGPSGNTIYF	TGTGCCAGCAGTTTAGGCGGACCCTCTGGAAACACCATATATTTT
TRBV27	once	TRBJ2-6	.	CASGLGGSGANVLTF	TGTGCCAGCGGACTGGGTGGGTCTGGGGCCAACGTCCTGACTTTC
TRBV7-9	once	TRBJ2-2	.	CASGLGERTGELFF	TGTGCCAGCGGATTGGGGGAAAGAACCGGGGAGCTGTTTTTT
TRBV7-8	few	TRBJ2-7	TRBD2	CASSRGRGTLYEQYF	TGTGCCAGCAGCCGAGGGAGGGGAACTCTCTACGAGCAGTACTTC
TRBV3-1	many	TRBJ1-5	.	CASSQGVTSQPQHF	TGTGCCAGCAGCCAAGGGGTCACCAGCCAGCCCCAGCATTTT
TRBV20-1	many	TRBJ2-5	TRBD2	CSAAGTSGRETQYF	TGCAGTGCTGCCGGGACTAGCGGGAGAGAGACCCAGTACTTC
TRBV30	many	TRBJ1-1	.	CAWTPSGVGDTEAFF	TGTGCCTGGACCCCGTCGGGGGTTGGGGACACTGAAGCTTTCTTT
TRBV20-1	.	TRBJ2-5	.	CSAPRVLGGETQYF	TGCAGTGCTCCCCGGGTCCTAGGGGGAGAGACCCAGTACTTC